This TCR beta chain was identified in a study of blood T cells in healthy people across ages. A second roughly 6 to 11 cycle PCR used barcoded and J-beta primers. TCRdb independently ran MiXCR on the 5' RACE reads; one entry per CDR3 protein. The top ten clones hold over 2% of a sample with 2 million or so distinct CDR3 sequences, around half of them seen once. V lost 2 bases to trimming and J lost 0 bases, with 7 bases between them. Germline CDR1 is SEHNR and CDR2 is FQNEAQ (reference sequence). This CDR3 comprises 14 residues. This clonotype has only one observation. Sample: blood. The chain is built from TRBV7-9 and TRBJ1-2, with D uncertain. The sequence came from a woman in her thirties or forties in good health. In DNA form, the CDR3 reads TGTGCCAGCAGCTTACAGATAGCTAACTATGGCTACACCTTC. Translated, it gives CASSLQIANYGYTF.